A selection of T cell receptor beta chains follows, all from one sample in a study of blood T cell repertoires in COVID-19. Produced via immunoSEQ multiplex PCR; TCRdb's table is partial and in-frame only. The top ten clones hold about 1.9% of a sample with approximately 310,000 clones, around 85% of them seen once. The material sequenced was PBMCs or T cells enriched from blood (not recorded which). The receptors were gathered from a woman aged 30 to 39 who had been exposed to COVID-19. The CDR3 runs from the conserved cysteine through the conserved F or W. D genes are given only for firm matches. Some rows mark clone size as missing; the rest say once, few, many or name a class of expanded clone.

>.|.|TRBJ1-2|TRBV9
TGTGCCAGCAGCGTAGGGGGGGTGTCGACCCCCTATGGCTACACCTTC
CASSVGGVSTPYGYTF
>TRBD1|once|TRBJ1-1|TRBV28
TGTGCCAGCAGTTTAGTCCAGGGGGCTGAAGCTTTCTTT
CASSLVQGAEAFF
>.|.|TRBJ1-6|TRBV30
TGTGCCTGGAGTGTAATAAGGGGAGGAAATTCACCCCTCCACTTT
CAWSVIRGGNSPLHF
>TRBD1|once|TRBJ1-2|TRBV6-5
TGTGCCAGCAGTCTGGGACAGGTAGAAGGCTACACCTTC
CASSLGQVEGYTF
>TRBD1|.|TRBJ2-3|TRBV24-1
TGTGCCACCAGTGGACAGGGGGTAGAAGATACGCAGTATTTT
CATSGQGVEDTQYF
>TRBD1|once|TRBJ2-3|TRBV7-2
TGTGCCAGCAGCTTACGACAGGGGCTCTTGACGGCACACACAGATACGCAGTATTTT
CASSLRQGLLTAHTDTQYF
>TRBD1|.|TRBJ2-3|TRBV4-1
TGCGCCAGCGGCCAAGATCCGACAGGGTACTCAGATACGCAGTATTTT
CASGQDPTGYSDTQYF
>.|.|TRBJ1-3|TRBV9
TGTGCCAGCAGCGGACTCGGAAACACCATATATTTT
CASSGLGNTIYF
>.|.|TRBJ1-6|TRBV7-9
TGTGCCAGCAGCCTGGGTCCCTCAGGCTCACCCCTCCACTTT
CASSLGPSGSPLHF
>TRBD1|.|TRBJ2-7|TRBV6-5
TGTGCCAGCAGGATACAGGGGCGCTACGAGCAGTACTTC
CASRIQGRYEQYF
>TRBD1|.|TRBJ1-3|TRBV28
TGTGCCAGCAGTGGTCGGACAGGGAATAGGGCTGGAAACACCATATATTTT
CASSGRTGNRAGNTIYF
>TRBD2|.|TRBJ2-1|TRBV11-2
TGTGCCAGCAGCTCCTGGGGACTAGCTCATGAGCAGTTCTTC
CASSSWGLAHEQFF
>.|once|TRBJ1-1|TRBV15
TGTGCCACCAGCACCCGGGGGTGGGGCACTGAAGCTTTCTTT
CATSTRGWGTEAFF
>.|.|TRBJ1-3|TRBV5-6
TGTGCCAGCAGCCCGGGTAGGATGGTTACTGGAAACACCATATATTTT
CASSPGRMVTGNTIYF
>.|.|TRBJ1-1|TRBV19
TGTGCCAGTACCAAGTATGGGGGGGTCGGGGAGTCAAACACTGAAGCTTTCTTT
CASTKYGGVGESNTEAFF
>.|.|TRBJ2-7|TRBV15
TGTGCCACCACGGGTTGGCAGGGGAACTCCTACGAGCAGTACTTC
CATTGWQGNSYEQYF
>TRBD1|.|TRBJ2-1|TRBV5-1
TGCGCCAGCAGCTTGGCCGTGACAGGGGGCGATGAGCAGTTCTTC
CASSLAVTGGDEQFF
>.|.|TRBJ1-4|TRBV5-5
TGTGCCAGCAGCAGTCAGGGCCCAACTAATGAAAAACTGTTTTTT
CASSSQGPTNEKLFF
>TRBD2|.|TRBJ2-1|TRBV9
TGTGCCAGCAGTTCTTATAGCGGGATGAAGCAGTTCTTC
CASSSYSGMKQFF
>.|.|TRBJ1-3|TRBV11-2
TGTGCCAGCAGCCCCGAGGACACCATATATTTT
CASSPEDTIYF
>.|once|TRBJ1-1|TRBV7-9
TGTGCCAGCAGCCCGAGCGGGTCGTGGTTCACTGAAGCTTTCTTT
CASSPSGSWFTEAFF
>.|.|TRBJ1-6|TRBV28
TGTGCCAGCAGTTTGGCAGGGCCGAATAATTCACCCCTCCACTTT
CASSLAGPNNSPLHF